These 2 T cell receptor beta chains came from one sample sequenced in a study of long-term antiretroviral therapy in people with HIV. immunoSEQ v3.0 was run at survey level. Clones were read by immunoSEQ multiplex PCR, and TCRdb kept only the in-frame ones, dropping some. This table has around 22,000 clones, around 83% appearing once. The sample was unsorted PBMCs, taken 0.1 years before starting antiretroviral therapy. Receptors originate from a man aged 18 to 29 with HIV.

The chain combines TRBV5-1 with TRBJ1-2; 10 bases align to TRBD1. Germline V lookup: CDR1 SGHRS, CDR2 YFSETQ. This CDR3 has 14 residues. Trimming cost V 4 bases and J 8 bases; bases outside gene matches: 8. This chain's CDR3 is CASSPGTGELGYTF. The CDR3 region has the DNA TGCGCCAGCAGCCCCGGGACAGGGGAGCTCGGCTACACCTTC.

The V and J genes are TRBV27 and TRBJ2-7; TRBD1 might be the D (5 bases). V lost 3 bases and J lost 6, with 15 bases in between. This CDR3 has 14 residues. CDR1 and CDR2 (germline): MNHEY, SMNVEV (reference sequence). CDR3 bases: TGTGCCAGCAGTTTTGGGGCAGGTTCCCCCGAGCAGTACTTC. This codes for CASSFGAGSPEQYF.